Following are 15 T cell receptor beta chains from one sample sequenced in a study of blood T cell repertoires in COVID-19 (dated by TCRdb to 2019 to 2021). Library construction relied on the immunoSEQ multiplex PCR assay. TCRdb obtained this table from immuneACCESS and retained in-frame rearrangements with V and J assigned. These tables miss some clones; where compared with another copy, unresolved V genes account for less than half of the shortfall, and the remainder is unexplained. The sample data list 120,000 to 150,000 clones, and 60% to 85% of these were observed just once. The ten largest make up roughly 17% of the sample. The sample was peripheral blood. All receptors derive from a man aged 45-60 years with acute or convalescent COVID-19.

The CDR3 reads CASSLIPPGTSGGVFNGELFF. The CDR3 DNA reads TGTGCCAGCAGCTTAATCCCCCCCGGGACTAGCGGGGGGGTGTTTAACGGGGAGCTGTTTTTT. V gene TRBV7-8 combines with J gene TRBJ2-2; 16 positions match TRBD2. The CDR3 runs to 21 residues. V gave up 2 bases and J gave up 7 bases; unmatched junction bases: 16. CDR1 and CDR2 (germline): SGHVS, FQNEAQ.

This clone was counted at least ten times. The chain combines TRBV5-1 with TRBJ2-7; D is unresolved. Germline V CDR1 and CDR2: SGHRS, YFSETQ. The CDR3 spans 13 residues. V was clipped by 2 bases and J by 6 bases, with 12 bases between them. The CDR3: CASSFPGLREQYF. In DNA form, the CDR3 reads TGCGCCAGCAGCTTTCCAGGTCTTCGCGAGCAGTACTTC.

The CDR3 reads CASSQDRGRGTEAFF. CDR3 nucleotide sequence: TGTGCCAGCAGCCAAGATCGAGGGAGAGGGACTGAAGCTTTCTTT. V and J are TRBV3-1 (or the pseudogene TRBV3-2) and TRBJ1-1; D is ambiguous. The CDR3 totals 15 residues. V was clipped by 0 bases and J by 5 bases, with 13 bases between them. In germline, CDR1 is LGHDT, CDR2 YNNKEL (reference sequence).

This clone has only a few counts. This chain joins TRBV19 and TRBJ1-1; D is perhaps TRBD1 (5 bases). The CDR3 is 13 residues long. Between the trimmed V and J ends, which lost 7 bases and 5 bases, there was a span of 14 bases. Germline CDR1 reads LNHDA; CDR2 reads SQIVND (reference sequence). The CDR3: CASKRGMVTEAFF. DNA of the CDR3: TGTGCCAGTAAACGGGGGATGGTTACTGAAGCTTTCTTT.

The sample holds many counts of this clone. The chain recombines TRBV21-1 with TRBJ2-7; the table's D call, TRBD1, was not checked against the DNA. TRBV21-1 is tagged as a pseudogene. The CDR3 sequence is 13 residues long. The DNA for the CDR3 is TGTGCCAGCAGCAAAGAAGACAGGTACGAGCAGTACTTC. Translating it yields CASSKEDRYEQYF.

The rearrangement joins TRBV6-4 to TRBJ2-6; D not resolved. The CDR3 has 17 amino acids. V was trimmed by 0 bases and J by 0 bases, leaving 9 bases between them. Germline V gene lookup returns CDR1 MRHNA and CDR2 SNTAGT. CDR3: CASSDSGSSSGANVLTF. The CDR3 nucleotides read TGTGCCAGCAGTGACTCGGGCAGCTCCTCTGGGGCCAACGTCCTGACTTTC.

The chain uses TRBV10-3 and TRBJ1-2; the D gene is possibly TRBD1 (6 bases). V gave up 0 bases and J gave up 8 bases, with 22 bases separating them. This CDR3 has 17 residues. Germline CDR1 ENHRY, CDR2 SYGVKD. The CDR3 spells CAISESKFIGQTIGYTF. CDR3 bases: TGTGCCATCAGTGAGTCGAAATTCATCGGACAGACCATCGGCTACACCTTC.

This CDR3 is CASSPPGTGNTEAFF. The DNA for the CDR3 is TGTGCCAGCAGCCCCCCCGGGACAGGGAACACTGAAGCTTTCTTT. The chain joins TRBV3-1 (or the pseudogene TRBV3-2) to TRBJ1-1; 8 bases align to TRBD1. The V gene end was trimmed by 4 bases and the J gene end by 1 base; junction bases not matched to a gene: 5. CDR3 length: 15 residues. The germline gives CDR1 LGHDT, CDR2 YNNKEL (reference sequence).

V and J are TRBV12-3 or TRBV12-4 and TRBJ1-6; D gene ambiguous. This CDR3 is 12 amino acids long. Trimming left V 6 bases short and J 11 bases short, with 11 bases between. The CDR3 spells CASRASGTPLHF. CDR3 DNA sequence: TGTGCCAGCAGGGCATCGGGGACACCCCTCCACTTT.

The chain combines TRBV3-1 (or the pseudogene TRBV3-2) with TRBJ1-6; D gene unclear. This CDR3 spans 12 amino acids. Trimming took 5 bases from V and 6 from J, leaving 5 bases between them. The germline V gene has CDR1 LGHDT and CDR2 YNNKEL (reference sequence). The CDR3 coding sequence is TGTGCCAGCAGCTCTATTAATTCACCCCTCCACTTT. Translated: CASSSINSPLHF.

Here the CDR3 DNA reads TGTGCCAGCAGTGAAGGTGGGGCCTTAGGTGGCACAGATACGCAGTATTTT. It yields the protein CASSEGGALGGTDTQYF. The chain combines TRBV6-1 with TRBJ2-3, with a tentative D call TRBD1 (5 bases). This CDR3 spans 17 amino acids. V lost 1 base and J 1 base, leaving 15 bases between the germline ends. Germline CDR1 is MNHNS and CDR2 is SASEGT.

This clone was picked up a small number of times. The CDR3 region is CASRPLGTSFYGYTF. The CDR3 region has the DNA TGTGCCAGCAGGCCCCTGGGGACTTCCTTCTATGGCTACACCTTC. This chain connects TRBV28 to TRBJ1-2; tentatively, D is TRBD1 (5 bases). V gave up 6 bases and J gave up 4 bases, with 18 bases separating them. This CDR3 region has 15 residues. Germline assignment: CDR1 MDHEN and CDR2 SYDVKM.

The chain carries TRBV5-8 and TRBJ2-3, with 8 bases fitting TRBD2. Germline CDR1 reads SGHTS; CDR2 reads YDEGEE. The CDR3 has 12 residues. Trimming took 7 bases from V and 9 from J; bases not matched to a gene: 7. Here the CDR3 reads CASGTSGGTQYF. CDR3 sequence (DNA): TGTGCCAGCGGGACCTCGGGGGGGACGCAGTATTTT.

The CDR3 loop is CSVWGHLNTEAFF. CDR3 nucleotide sequence: TGCAGCGTGTGGGGACACCTGAACACTGAAGCTTTCTTT. The rearrangement joins TRBV29-1 to TRBJ1-1; D may be TRBD1 (6 bases). The germline V and J ends were trimmed by 6 bases and 0 bases, with 11 bases remaining between them. Germline V CDR1 and CDR2: SQVTM, ANQGSEA. The CDR3 length is 13 residues.

The CDR3: CASSLYPFGDSNQPQHF. CDR3 nucleotide sequence: TGTGCCAGCAGTTTATACCCCTTCGGGGATAGCAATCAGCCCCAGCATTTT. V is TRBV7-6 and J is TRBJ1-5; D not certain. V shed 6 bases and J shed 0 bases, with 18 bases lying between them. This CDR3 has 17 amino acids. Looked up from germline, CDR1 is SGHVS and CDR2 is FNYEAQ.